This T cell receptor (beta chain) was captured by sequencing in a study of T cells after yellow fever vaccination. Study findings and constraints: Compared with primary, the secondary response was weaker and peaked at day 5, not 15.

The CDR3 totals 12 residues. From germline, CDR1 is DFQATT and CDR2 SNEGSKA (reference sequence). The ends were cut back, 3 bases at V and 8 bases at J, with 13 bases in the middle. Concerning this clonotype: Antigen: not known.

TCRdb recomputed calls from the 5' RACE reads with MiXCR, one row per CDR3 protein. The table has roughly 79,000 distinct CDR3 sequences, around 7.7% seen once. The sample here was CD8+ T cells sorted from PBMCs, taken 10 days after the first yellow fever vaccination. This receptor was obtained from a man younger than 35 who received the YFV17D yellow fever vaccine. The chain has TRBV20-1 and TRBJ1-2, with D possibly TRBD1 on 6 matching bases. For the CDR3, the DNA is TGCAGTGCTAGGTTGACAGGCGGGGGCTACACCTTC. Its translation is CSARLTGGGYTF.